These 15 T cell receptor beta chains were sequenced from one sample in a study of tumor-infiltrating lymphocytes in primary liver carcinoma. TCR beta cDNA came from about 500 ng total RNA, primed with a constant-region primer. Three rounds of nested multiplex PCR with slightly modified ARM-PCR produced TCR beta libraries. Rounds one and two of PCR, each of roughly 10 cycles, were primed with TRBV1-TRBV30 forward primers and a C-beta reverse primer. TCRdb reprocessed the multiplex PCR reads with MiXCR, giving one entry per CDR3 protein. The sample has about 74,000 distinct CDR3 sequences, approximately 70% seen once; the top ten hold about a quarter. Co-extraction yielded RNA and DNA from roughly 20-30 mg of unsorted bulk tissue. Sequenced material: liver tumor tissue from sampling region 4. Specified subset: tumor region T4, right-lateral pole. The receptors originated from a man aged 40-50 years with primary liver carcinoma and hepatitis B virus infection.

As concerns this clonotype: A much larger clone is a single base away; this may be a read error. The CDR3 does not close with the conserved phenylalanine or tryptophan, likely indicating a read error. This CDR3 is CASSPGLESNEQFY. DNA for the CDR3: TGTGCCAGCAGTCCGGGACTAGAATCAAATGAGCAGTTCTAC. This chain links TRBV6-4 with TRBJ2-1; 8 nucleotides match TRBD2. J gave up 7 bases and V 5 bases, and 7 bases lay outside the gene matches. The V gene's germline CDR1 is MRHNA and CDR2 SNTAGT. The CDR3 has 14 residues.

In regard to this clonotype: A much larger clone lies a single base off, so this may be a read error. The rearrangement links TRBV30 to TRBJ1-1; D ambiguous. V lost 0 bases, J lost 6 bases, and 8 bases lay in between. Germline CDR1 is GTSNPN and CDR2 is SVGIG (reference sequence). This CDR3 region has 12 residues. The CDR3 DNA follows: TGTGCCTGGAGTGTACCAGCGGCTGAAGCTTTCTTT. This encodes CAWSVPAAEAFF.

The chain combines TRBV4-1 with TRBJ2-2, with TRBD2 as a possible D gene (5 bases). CDR3 size: 15 residues. V lost 0 bases and J lost 13, with 18 bases in between. Germline CDR1 MGHRA, CDR2 YSYEKL. The CDR3 sequence: CASSQDHWGTEGLFF. The CDR3, as DNA: TGCGCCAGCAGCCAAGATCACTGGGGAACCGAGGGGCTGTTTTTT.

Notes on this clonotype: Since a much larger clone is just one base distant, this may be a read error. The J gene is TRBJ2-1, the V gene TRBV7-3; 7 nucleotides match TRBD2. Germline assignment: CDR1 SGHTA and CDR2 FQGTGA. This CDR3 is built from 15 residues. The CDR3, as DNA: TGTGCCAACAGCTTACTGCTAGCGGATTACAATGAGCAGTTCTTC. Translated: CANSLLLADYNEQFF.

Worth noting for this clonotype: A much larger clone lies one base from this, so it may be a read error. J is TRBJ2-2 and V is TRBV5-1, with 7 bases fitting TRBD2. This CDR3 contains 17 residues. The germline gives CDR1 SGHRS, CDR2 YFSETQ. The CDR3 loop is CTSSSLFGAGVTGELFF. The DNA of the CDR3 is TGCACCAGCAGCTCCCTCTTTGGGGCGGGAGTCACCGGGGAGCTGTTTTTT.

As to this clonotype: The germline gene is not matched at one end of the junction; a read error may be the cause. The J gene is TRBJ2-7, the V gene TRBV13; 10 positions match TRBD2. CDR3 size: 18 residues. Per germline, CDR1 PRHDT and CDR2 FYEKMQ (reference sequence). The CDR3 here is CAGSAPGLASLSSYEQYF. CDR3 DNA sequence: TGTGCCGGCAGCGCCCCGGGACTAGCGAGCCTTAGCTCCTACGAGCAGTACTTC.

The V and J genes are TRBV6-5 and TRBJ2-7; D unclear. This CDR3 is 11 amino acids long. The germline V and J ends were trimmed by 7 bases and 6 bases, with 10 bases remaining between them. CDR1 MNHEY and CDR2 SVGAGI come from the germline V gene. The CDR3: CASKSGAEQYF. CDR3 nucleotides: TGTGCCAGCAAATCAGGTGCCGAGCAGTACTTC.

This clonotype was seen repeatedly, ten times or more. The rearrangement joins TRBV4-1 to TRBJ2-1; 7 bases match TRBD2. The CDR3 has 15 amino acids. The ends lost 3 bases at V and 5 bases at J; junction bases unmatched: 7. CDR1 is MGHRA, CDR2 YSYEKL, per germline. The CDR3 spells CASSHQRGNNNEQFF. The CDR3 DNA reads TGCGCCAGCAGCCACCAGCGGGGCAATAACAATGAGCAGTTCTTC.

This clonotype is a singleton in its sample. The CDR3 DNA reads TGTACCACAGCTCGGGAGTCCCATGAGCAGTACTTC. Its protein product is CTTARESHEQYF. The chain uses TRBV10-3 and TRBJ2-7, with a tentative D call TRBD2 (6 bases). The CDR3 has 12 amino acids. From germline, CDR1 is ENHRY and CDR2 SYGVKD.

Note on this clonotype: A clone one base away is much larger, so this may be a read error. The rearrangement uses TRBV6-1 and TRBJ2-3; D might be TRBD1 (6 bases). Germline CDR1 and CDR2: MNHNS and SASEGT. The CDR3 consists of 15 residues. CDR3 coding DNA: TGTGCCAGCACCCTACGTGGCAGGGGCGCAGATGCGCAGTATTTT. This codes for CASTLRGRGADAQYF.

The chain couples TRBV15 to TRBJ1-1; maybe TRBD1 (6 bases). Germline CDR1 is LNHNV and CDR2 is YYDKDF (reference sequence). Trimming shortened V by 0 bases and J by 2 bases, and 10 bases separated the two germline ends. CDR3 size: 15 residues. The CDR3 reads CATSREQGFNTEAFF. In DNA, the CDR3 is TGTGCCACCAGCAGAGAACAGGGTTTTAACACTGAAGCTTTCTTT.

V and J are TRBV14 and TRBJ2-7, with a weak D call TRBD1 (6 bases). Germline V gene data show CDR1 as SGHDN and CDR2 as FVKESK. This CDR3 is built from 16 residues. In DNA, the CDR3 is TGTGCAAGTAGCCTCAGGGAGACAGGAACTGCCTACGAGCAGTACTTC. Its protein product is CASSLRETGTAYEQYF.

This clonotype was counted ten times or more. The gene calls are TRBV6-5 and TRBJ1-5; D ambiguous. In germline, CDR1 is MNHEY, CDR2 SVGAGI. The CDR3 spans 14 residues. V lost 2 bases, J lost 2 bases, and 7 bases lay in between. CDR3 nucleotides: TGTGCCAGCAGTTACAGGTCTGGCAATCAGCCCCAGCATTTT. Its protein is CASSYRSGNQPQHF.

Of note for this clonotype: A much more abundant neighbour one base away suggests this may be a read error. V gene TRBV10-3 combines with J gene TRBJ2-1; 10 positions match TRBD1. The germline gives CDR1 ENHRY, CDR2 SYGVKD. The CDR3 loop spans 13 amino acids. J gave up 6 bases and V 8 bases, and 4 bases lay outside the gene matches. The CDR3 nucleotides are TGTGCCATCGGAAGGACAGGGGGCAATGAGCAGTTCTTC. This codes for CAIGRTGGNEQFF.

V gene TRBV4-2 combines with J gene TRBJ2-7; 13 nucleotides line up with TRBD2. The germline V gene encodes CDR1 LGHNA and CDR2 YNFKEQ. The CDR3 contains 17 residues. CDR3 sequence reads: CVTTGLAGVCESYEQYF. The CDR3 DNA reads TGTGTCACTACTGGACTAGCGGGAGTTTGTGAGTCCTACGAGCAGTACTTC.